This T cell receptor beta chain was identified during a study of blood T cell repertoires in COVID-19. Authors' data handling: From reference gene primer amplification, estimates of nucleated cell counts were derived. Sequencing was performed with immunoSEQ multiplex PCR; in TCRdb, only in-frame clones are kept and a portion is missing. V, J and clone size derive from that table, while D and trimming were established from the DNA sequence. The sample has just over 150,000 clones; 80% to 90% are singletons. Germline CDR1 is LNHDA and CDR2 is SQIVND (reference sequence). The CDR3 has 13 amino acids. V lost 7 bases, J lost 4 bases, and 3 bases stayed unmatched.

Sequenced input: peripheral blood. The source of this sequence is a woman aged 50 to 60 with acute or convalescent COVID-19. V gene TRBV19 combines with J gene TRBJ2-2, with 7 bases identical to TRBD1. The CDR3, as DNA: TGTGCCAGTATTGACAGGGTCACCGGGGAGCTGTTTTTT. It codes for CASIDRVTGELFF.